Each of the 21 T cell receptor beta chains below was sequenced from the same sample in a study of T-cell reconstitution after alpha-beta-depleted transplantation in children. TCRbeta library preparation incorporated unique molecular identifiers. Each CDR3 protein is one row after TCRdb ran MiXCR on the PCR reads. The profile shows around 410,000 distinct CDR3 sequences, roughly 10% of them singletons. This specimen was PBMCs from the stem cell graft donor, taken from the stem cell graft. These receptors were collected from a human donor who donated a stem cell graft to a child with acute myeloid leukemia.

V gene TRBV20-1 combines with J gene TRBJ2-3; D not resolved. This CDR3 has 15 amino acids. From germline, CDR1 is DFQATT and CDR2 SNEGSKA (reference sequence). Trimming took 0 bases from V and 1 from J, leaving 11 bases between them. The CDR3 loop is CSARDRDLGTDTQYF. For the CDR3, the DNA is TGCAGTGCTAGAGATCGAGATCTAGGCACAGATACGCAGTATTTT.

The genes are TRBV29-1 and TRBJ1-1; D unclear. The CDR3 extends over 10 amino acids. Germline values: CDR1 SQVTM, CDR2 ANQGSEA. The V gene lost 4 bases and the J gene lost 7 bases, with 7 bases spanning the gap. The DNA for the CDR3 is TGCAGCGTTGTGGTTCTTGAAGCTTTCTTT. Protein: CSVVVLEAFF. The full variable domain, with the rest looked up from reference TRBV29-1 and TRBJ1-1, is SAVISQKPSRDICQRGTSLTIQCQVDSQVTMMFWYRQQPGQSLTLIATANQGSEATYESGFVIDKFPISRPNLTFSTLTVSNMSPEDSSIYLCSVVVLEAFFGQGTRLTVV.

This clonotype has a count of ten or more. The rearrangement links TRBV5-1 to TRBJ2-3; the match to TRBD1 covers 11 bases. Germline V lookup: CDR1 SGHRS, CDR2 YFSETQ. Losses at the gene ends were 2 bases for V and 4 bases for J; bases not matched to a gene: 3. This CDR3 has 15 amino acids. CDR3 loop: CASSFGQGAADTQYF. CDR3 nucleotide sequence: TGCGCCAGCAGCTTCGGACAGGGGGCTGCAGATACGCAGTATTTT.

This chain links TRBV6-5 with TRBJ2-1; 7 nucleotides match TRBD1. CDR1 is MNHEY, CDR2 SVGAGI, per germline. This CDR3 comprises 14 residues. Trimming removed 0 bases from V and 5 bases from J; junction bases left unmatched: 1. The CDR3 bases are TGTGCCAGCAGTTACTCAGGGGGCAACAATGAGCAGTTCTTC. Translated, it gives CASSYSGGNNEQFF.

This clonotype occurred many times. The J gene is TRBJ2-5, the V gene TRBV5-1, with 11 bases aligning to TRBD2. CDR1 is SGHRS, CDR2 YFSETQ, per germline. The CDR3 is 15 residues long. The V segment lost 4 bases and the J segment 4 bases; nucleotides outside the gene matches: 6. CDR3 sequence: CASSPGTSGIETQYF. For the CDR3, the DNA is TGCGCCAGCAGCCCGGGGACTAGCGGAATAGAGACCCAGTACTTC. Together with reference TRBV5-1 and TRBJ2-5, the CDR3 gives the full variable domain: KAGVTQTPRYLIKTRGQQVTLSCSPISGHRSVSWYQQTPGQGLQFLFEYFSETQRNKGNFPGRFSGRQFSNSRSEMNVSTLELGDSALYLCASSPGTSGIETQYFGPGTRLLVL.

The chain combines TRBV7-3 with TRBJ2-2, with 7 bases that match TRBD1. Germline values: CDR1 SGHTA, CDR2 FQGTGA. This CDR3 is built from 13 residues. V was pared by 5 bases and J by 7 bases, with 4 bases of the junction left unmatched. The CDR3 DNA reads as TGTGCCAGCAGCCTAGACAGGGTCGGGGAGCTGTTTTTT. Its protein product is CASSLDRVGELFF.

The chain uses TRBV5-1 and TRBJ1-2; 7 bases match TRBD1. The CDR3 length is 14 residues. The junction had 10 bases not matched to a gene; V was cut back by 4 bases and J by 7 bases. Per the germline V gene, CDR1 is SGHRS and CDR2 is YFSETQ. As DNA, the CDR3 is TGCGCCAGCAGCCCGGACAGGCCGATGGTTGGCTACACCTTC. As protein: CASSPDRPMVGYTF. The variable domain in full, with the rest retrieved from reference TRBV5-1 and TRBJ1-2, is KAGVTQTPRYLIKTRGQQVTLSCSPISGHRSVSWYQQTPGQGLQFLFEYFSETQRNKGNFPGRFSGRQFSNSRSEMNVSTLELGDSALYLCASSPDRPMVGYTFGSGTRLTVV.

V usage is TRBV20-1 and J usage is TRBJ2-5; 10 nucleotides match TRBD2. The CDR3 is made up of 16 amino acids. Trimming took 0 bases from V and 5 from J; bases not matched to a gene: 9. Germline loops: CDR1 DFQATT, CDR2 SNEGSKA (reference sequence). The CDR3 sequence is CSARDPAGGPRETQYF. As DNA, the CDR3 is TGCAGTGCTAGAGATCCAGCGGGAGGGCCGCGGGAGACCCAGTACTTC.

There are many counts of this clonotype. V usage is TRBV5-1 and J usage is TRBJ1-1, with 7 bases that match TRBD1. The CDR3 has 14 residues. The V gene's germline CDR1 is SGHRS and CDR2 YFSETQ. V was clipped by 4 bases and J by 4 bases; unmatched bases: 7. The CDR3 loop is CASSTDRFGTEAFF. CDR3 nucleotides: TGCGCCAGCAGCACGGACAGGTTTGGCACTGAAGCTTTCTTT.

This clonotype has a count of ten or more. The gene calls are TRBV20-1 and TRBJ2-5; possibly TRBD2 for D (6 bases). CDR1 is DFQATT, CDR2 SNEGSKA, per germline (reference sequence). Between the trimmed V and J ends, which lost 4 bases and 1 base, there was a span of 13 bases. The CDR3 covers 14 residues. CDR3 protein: CSAMGGTFQETQYF. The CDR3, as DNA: TGCAGTGCTATGGGCGGGACCTTCCAAGAGACCCAGTACTTC.

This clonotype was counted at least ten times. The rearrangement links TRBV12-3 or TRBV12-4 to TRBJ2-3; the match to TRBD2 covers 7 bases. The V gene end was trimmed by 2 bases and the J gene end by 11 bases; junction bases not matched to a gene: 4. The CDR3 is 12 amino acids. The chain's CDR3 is CASSLWREKQYF. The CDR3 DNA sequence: TGTGCCAGCAGTTTATGGCGGGAGAAGCAGTATTTT.

The chain's CDR3 is CAWNVGTAYNEQFF. In DNA, the CDR3 is TGTGCCTGGAACGTTGGGACAGCCTACAATGAGCAGTTCTTC. J is TRBJ2-1 and V is TRBV30; 7 bases are a match to TRBD1. CDR3 length: 14 residues. V lost 4 bases to trimming and J lost 2 bases; unmatched junction nucleotides: 5. Germline CDR1 is GTSNPN and CDR2 is SVGIG (reference sequence). Based on the CDR3 plus reference TRBV30 and TRBJ2-1, the full variable domain is SQTIHQWPATLVQPVGSPLSLECTVEGTSNPNLYWYRQAAGRGLQLLFYSVGIGQISSEVPQNLSASRPQDRQFILSSKKLLLSDSGFYLCAWNVGTAYNEQFFGPGTRLTVL.

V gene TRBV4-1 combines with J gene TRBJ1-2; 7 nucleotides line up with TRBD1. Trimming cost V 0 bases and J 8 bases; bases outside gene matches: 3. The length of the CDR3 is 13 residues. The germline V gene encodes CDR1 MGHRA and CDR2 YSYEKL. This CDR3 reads CASSQDTGEGYTF. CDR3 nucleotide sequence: TGCGCCAGCAGCCAAGATACAGGGGAGGGCTACACCTTC.

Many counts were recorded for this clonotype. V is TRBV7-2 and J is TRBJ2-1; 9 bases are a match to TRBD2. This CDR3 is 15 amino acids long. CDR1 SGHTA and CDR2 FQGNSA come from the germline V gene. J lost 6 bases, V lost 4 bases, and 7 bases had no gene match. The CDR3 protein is CASSSNSGSANEQFF. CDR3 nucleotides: TGTGCCAGCAGCTCAAATAGCGGGAGTGCCAATGAGCAGTTCTTC.

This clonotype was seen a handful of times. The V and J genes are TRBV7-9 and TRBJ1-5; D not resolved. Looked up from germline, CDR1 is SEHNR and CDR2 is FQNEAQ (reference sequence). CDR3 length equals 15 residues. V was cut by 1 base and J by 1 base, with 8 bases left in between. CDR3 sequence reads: CASSLDGRSNQPQHF. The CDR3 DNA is TGTGCCAGCAGCTTAGACGGAAGGAGCAATCAGCCCCAGCATTTT. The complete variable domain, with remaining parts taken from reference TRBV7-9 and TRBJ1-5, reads DTGVSQNPRHKITKRGQNVTFRCDPISEHNRLYWYRQTLGQGPEFLTYFQNEAQLEKSRLLSDRFSAERPKGSFSTLEIQRTEQGDSAMYLCASSLDGRSNQPQHFGDGTRLSIL.

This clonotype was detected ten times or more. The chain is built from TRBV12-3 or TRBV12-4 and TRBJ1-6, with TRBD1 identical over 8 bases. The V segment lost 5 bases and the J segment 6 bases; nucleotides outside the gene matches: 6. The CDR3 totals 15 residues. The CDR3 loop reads CASSDRGSLNSPLHF. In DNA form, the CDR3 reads TGTGCCAGCAGTGACAGGGGCTCCCTTAATTCACCCCTCCACTTT.

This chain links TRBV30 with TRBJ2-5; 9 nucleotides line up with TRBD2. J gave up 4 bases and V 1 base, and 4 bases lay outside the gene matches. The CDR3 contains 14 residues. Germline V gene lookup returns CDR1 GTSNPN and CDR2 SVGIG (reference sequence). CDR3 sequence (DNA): TGTGCCTGGAGTGCCAGCGGGAGGCGAGAGACCCAGTACTTC. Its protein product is CAWSASGRRETQYF.

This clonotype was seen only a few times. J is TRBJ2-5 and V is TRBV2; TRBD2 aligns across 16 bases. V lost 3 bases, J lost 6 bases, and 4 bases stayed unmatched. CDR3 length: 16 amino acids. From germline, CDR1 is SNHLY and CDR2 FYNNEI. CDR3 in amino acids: CASSEGLAGGRKTQYF. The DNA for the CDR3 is TGTGCCAGCAGTGAGGGACTAGCGGGGGGGCGGAAGACCCAGTACTTC.

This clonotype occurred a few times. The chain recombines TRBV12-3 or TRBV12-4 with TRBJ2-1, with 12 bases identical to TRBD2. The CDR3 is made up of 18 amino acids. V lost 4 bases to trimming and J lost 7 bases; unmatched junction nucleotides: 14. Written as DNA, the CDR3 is TGTGCCAGCAGTTCGACTAGCGGGAGACTGATTGGCGGAAATGAGCAGTTCTTC. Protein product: CASSSTSGRLIGGNEQFF.

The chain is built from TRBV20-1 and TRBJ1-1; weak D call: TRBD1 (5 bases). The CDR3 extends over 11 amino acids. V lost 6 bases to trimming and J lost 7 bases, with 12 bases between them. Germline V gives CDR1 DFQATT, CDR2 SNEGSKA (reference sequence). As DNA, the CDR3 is TGCAGTGCCCCTTGGGGGGTTGAAGCTTTCTTT. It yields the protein CSAPWGVEAFF.

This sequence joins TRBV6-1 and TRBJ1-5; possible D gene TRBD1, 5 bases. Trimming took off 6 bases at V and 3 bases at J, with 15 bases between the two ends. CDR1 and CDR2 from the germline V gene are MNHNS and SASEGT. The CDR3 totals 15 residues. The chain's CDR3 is CASSALEGFNQPQHF. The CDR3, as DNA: TGTGCCAGCAGCGCCTTGGAGGGGTTCAATCAGCCCCAGCATTTT.